Below are 31 T cell receptor beta chains sequenced from a single sample in a study of shared clonotypes between healthy human individuals. Measured with immunoSEQ multiplex PCR; TCRdb has only the in-frame clones, and not every one. The table records approximately 1.4 million clones, 95% to 99% of them present only once. Sequencing was performed on naive CD4+ T cells sorted from blood. Indicated subset: CD45RA+ positively selected. The receptors come from a man under 40 in good health.

Points on this clone: This CDR3 is also generated by other DNA sequences in the sample. The rearrangement uses TRBV2 and TRBJ2-7, with a possible D match to TRBD1 (5 bases). From germline, CDR1 is SNHLY and CDR2 FYNNEI. With 6 bases removed from V and 5 bases from J, the gap between germline ends came to 20 bases. CDR3 length: 15 amino acids. CDR3 in DNA: TGTGCCAGCAGACAGACAGTCGACGGTACCAACGAGCAGTACTTC. Amino acids: CASRQTVDGTNEQYF.

The chain uses TRBV5-1 and TRBJ2-2; 10 positions match TRBD2. V lost 0 bases and J lost 7; bases outside the gene matches: 6. Germline-derived CDR1 and CDR2 are SGHRS and YFSETQ. This CDR3 spans 16 amino acids. The CDR3 DNA follows: TGCGCCAGCAGCTTGGGCTTACTAGCGGGAAACGGGGAGCTGTTTTTT. Protein: CASSLGLLAGNGELFF.

The V gene is TRBV19, the J gene TRBJ2-7; 7 bases line up with TRBD2. This CDR3 has 13 residues. The V gene end was trimmed by 2 bases and the J gene end by 9 bases; junction bases not matched to a gene: 7. Per the germline V gene, CDR1 is LNHDA and CDR2 is SQIVND (reference sequence). In nucleotides, the CDR3 is TGTGCCAGTAGTATACGGGGGGAGGTACGGCAGTACTTC. Amino acids: CASSIRGEVRQYF.

The chain uses TRBV4-3 and TRBJ2-1; TRBD1 matches at 8 bases. After removal of 3 bases from V and 5 bases from J, the junction contained 9 bases not matched to a gene. CDR1 is LGHNA, CDR2 YSLEER, per germline. The CDR3 length is 16 residues. The CDR3 sequence is CASSHRTGWLDNEQFF. The CDR3 nucleotides read TGCGCCAGCAGCCACAGGACAGGGTGGTTGGACAATGAGCAGTTCTTC.

The rearrangement links TRBV11-2 to TRBJ2-3; possibly TRBD2 for D (6 bases). The CDR3 spans 15 residues. The V end lost 5 bases, the J end lost 3 bases, and 15 bases lay between the germline ends. Germline-derived CDR1 and CDR2 are SGHAT and FQNNGV. CDR3 DNA sequence: TGTGCCAGCAGCCTATCTAGCGCGGGGACAGATACGCAGTATTTT. This encodes CASSLSSAGTDTQYF.

This clone came up a few times. This CDR3 is also generated by other DNA sequences in the sample. The V gene is TRBV6-4, the J gene TRBJ2-3, with 10 bases aligning to TRBD2. With V trimmed by 4 bases and J by 1 base, 2 bases remained unmatched. Germline V gene lookup returns CDR1 MRHNA and CDR2 SNTAGT. The CDR3 sequence is 15 residues long. The CDR3 sequence: CASSVLAGGTDTQYF. CDR3 DNA: TGTGCCAGCAGTGTCCTAGCGGGAGGCACAGATACGCAGTATTTT.

The rearrangement uses TRBV19 and TRBJ2-2; D remains ambiguous. Germline V gene data show CDR1 as LNHDA and CDR2 as SQIVND (reference sequence). Trimming cost V 5 bases and J 6 bases, with 7 bases left between them. CDR3 length equals 12 residues. CDR3 region: CASSPPPGELFF. The CDR3 bases are TGTGCCAGTAGTCCCCCGCCCGGGGAGCTGTTTTTT.

As concerns this clone: The sample contains more than one DNA sequence encoding this CDR3. The genes are TRBV28 and TRBJ1-5; no clear D. Trimming cost V 3 bases and J 4 bases, with 4 bases left between them. CDR3 length: 12 amino acids. The germline gives CDR1 MDHEN, CDR2 SYDVKM. The CDR3 bases are TGTGCCAGCAGTTTGGGGAATCAGCCCCAGCATTTT. The encoded protein is CASSLGNQPQHF.

The chain combines TRBV19 with TRBJ2-3, with 10 bases that match TRBD1. Germline assignment: CDR1 LNHDA and CDR2 SQIVND (reference sequence). The ends lost 4 bases at V and 2 bases at J; junction bases unmatched: 6. The CDR3 spans 16 residues. The CDR3 spells CASSTDRGQVTDTQYF. The CDR3, as DNA: TGTGCCAGTAGTACAGACAGGGGGCAGGTCACAGATACGCAGTATTTT.

This chain connects TRBV19 to TRBJ2-3; the D is unclear. V lost 5 bases, J lost 6 bases, and 12 bases lay in between. Germline V gene data show CDR1 as LNHDA and CDR2 as SQIVND (reference sequence). CDR3 length: 13 amino acids. CDR3 sequence (DNA): TGTGCCAGTAGTCCACAACTCCGCGATACGCAGTATTTT. It yields the protein CASSPQLRDTQYF.

This CDR3 reads CASSITSLSHNEQFF. CDR3 nucleotides: TGTGCCAGTAGTATCACTAGCCTATCCCACAATGAGCAGTTCTTC. The chain carries TRBV19 and TRBJ2-1; the D gene is possibly TRBD2 (6 bases). The V end was cut by 3 bases, the J end by 5 bases, with 14 bases between. This CDR3 is 15 amino acids long. Germline V gene lookup returns CDR1 LNHDA and CDR2 SQIVND (reference sequence).

J is TRBJ2-3 and V is TRBV10-3; TRBD2 matches at 9 bases. Trimming removed 4 bases from V and 6 bases from J; junction bases left unmatched: 5. This CDR3 has 14 residues. Germline CDR1 and CDR2: ENHRY and SYGVKD. The CDR3 DNA reads TGTGCCATCAGTGGGCTAGCGGGAACGGATACGCAGTATTTT. Its translation is CAISGLAGTDTQYF.

This clone was observed a single time. The chain has TRBV5-1 and TRBJ2-1; D gene unclear. This CDR3 spans 16 amino acids. Looked up from germline, CDR1 is SGHRS and CDR2 is YFSETQ. Trimming took off 1 base at V and 2 bases at J, with 13 bases between the two ends. The CDR3 here is CASSLTAESTYNEQFF. The CDR3 DNA reads as TGCGCCAGCAGCTTGACGGCCGAATCCACCTACAATGAGCAGTTCTTC.

This chain joins TRBV5-6 and TRBJ2-2, with D maybe TRBD2 (5 bases). Germline V gene lookup returns CDR1 SGHDT and CDR2 YYEEEE. Trimming took 1 base from V and 5 from J, leaving 12 bases between them. This CDR3 region has 15 residues. As DNA, the CDR3 is TGTGCCAGCAGCTTGCCCAGGCGAGGGACCGGGGAGCTGTTTTTT. It encodes CASSLPRRGTGELFF.

A word on this clone: The sample carries other DNA sequences with the same CDR3. This rearrangement joins TRBV6-5 to TRBJ1-1; D remains unclear. Trimming shortened V by 6 bases and J by 1 base, and 6 bases separated the two germline ends. The CDR3 consists of 12 residues. CDR1 and CDR2 from the germline V gene are MNHEY and SVGAGI. The CDR3 DNA reads as TGTGCCAGCAGAACAGCGAACACTGAAGCTTTCTTT. Residues: CASRTANTEAFF.

The J gene is TRBJ2-2, the V gene TRBV7-2; 11 nucleotides align to TRBD2. Germline CDR1 and CDR2: SGHTA and FQGNSA. The CDR3 has 17 amino acids. The trim removed 7 bases at V and 6 bases at J, leaving 13 bases unmatched. CDR3 nucleotides: TGTGCCAGCAAGAAAGTCGTTTTAGCGGGAGGGCCCGGGGAGCTGTTTTTT. Translated: CASKKVVLAGGPGELFF.

Only one count was recorded for this clone. This chain connects TRBV11-2 to TRBJ2-7; D is perhaps TRBD1 (6 bases). Trimming took 2 bases from V and 2 from J, leaving 10 bases between them. Germline V CDR1 and CDR2: SGHAT, FQNNGV. CDR3 length equals 14 residues. CDR3 protein: CASSLQGSTYEQYF. CDR3 bases: TGTGCCAGCAGCTTACAGGGGAGTACCTACGAGCAGTACTTC.

This chain links TRBV5-1 with TRBJ2-3, with 8 positions matching TRBD2. This CDR3 has 16 residues. Germline loops: CDR1 SGHRS, CDR2 YFSETQ. V was pared by 3 bases and J by 0 bases, with 6 bases of the junction left unmatched. This CDR3 is CASSSLAGRSTDTQYF. The CDR3 region has the DNA TGCGCCAGCAGCTCGTTAGCGGGAAGAAGCACAGATACGCAGTATTTT.

The chain employs TRBV11-2 and TRBJ2-5; 7 bases map to TRBD1. CDR3 size: 18 residues. Germline trimming cut 4 bases from V and 2 bases from J; bases unmatched to any gene: 16. Per the germline V gene, CDR1 is SGHAT and CDR2 is FQNNGV. Here the CDR3 DNA reads TGTGCCAGCAGCTCGTCTACCACGAACCGGGACAGACAAGAGACCCAGTACTTC. It encodes CASSSSTTNRDRQETQYF.

The V call is TRBV5-4, the J call TRBJ1-4, with 11 bases matching TRBD1. With V trimmed by 3 bases and J by 8 bases, 6 bases remained unmatched. The CDR3 totals 15 residues. The germline gives CDR1 SGHNT, CDR2 YYREEE (reference sequence). The CDR3 region has the DNA TGTGCCAGCAGCTCAGTGGACAGGGGGCCAGAAAAACTGTTTTTT. Amino acid sequence: CASSSVDRGPEKLFF.

This chain joins TRBV15 and TRBJ1-3; 9 bases line up with TRBD1. Germline V gene data show CDR1 as LNHNV and CDR2 as YYDKDF (reference sequence). The CDR3 contains 14 residues. The V and J ends lost 5 bases and 5 bases, in that order; junction bases with no gene match: 4. The CDR3 protein is CATSSYRGRNTIYF. For the CDR3, the DNA is TGTGCCACCAGCTCCTACAGGGGGCGAAACACCATATATTTT.

V is TRBV2 and J is TRBJ2-7, with TRBD2 matching 12 bases. The CDR3 extends over 15 amino acids. Germline V gives CDR1 SNHLY, CDR2 FYNNEI. After removal of 3 bases from V and 8 bases from J, the junction contained 8 bases not matched to a gene. The DNA for the CDR3 is TGTGCCAGCAGTGACCCTAGCGGGAGGGCCGCCAAGCAGTACTTC. It specifies CASSDPSGRAAKQYF.

The chain recombines TRBV11-3 with TRBJ2-3, with D perhaps TRBD1 (6 bases). Trimming shortened V by 5 bases and J by 0 bases, and 15 bases separated the two germline ends. The CDR3 loop spans 16 amino acids. Germline V gene sequence: CDR1 SGHNT, CDR2 YENEEA. The chain's CDR3 is CASSRSWGQSTDTQYF. The CDR3 DNA follows: TGTGCCAGCAGCCGAAGTTGGGGGCAAAGCACAGATACGCAGTATTTT.

The V call is TRBV5-1, the J call TRBJ2-7, with 9 bases aligning to TRBD2. This CDR3 spans 17 amino acids. J was trimmed by 5 bases and V by 0 bases; bases with no gene match: 12. The germline CDR1 and CDR2 sequences are SGHRS and YFSETQ. CDR3 region: CASSLGGYSGRPDEQYF. The CDR3 DNA is TGCGCCAGCAGCTTGGGAGGGTATAGCGGGAGACCCGACGAGCAGTACTTC.

The V and J genes are TRBV6-1 and TRBJ1-1, with 7 positions matching TRBD1. CDR1 and CDR2 (germline): MNHNS, SASEGT. The CDR3 is made up of 14 amino acids. After removal of 2 bases from V and 3 bases from J, the junction contained 3 bases not matched to a gene. The CDR3 DNA reads TGTGCCAGCAGTGAAAGGGGACAGTACACTGAAGCTTTCTTT. Translating it yields CASSERGQYTEAFF.

The chain recombines TRBV2 with TRBJ2-7, with 14 positions matching TRBD2. This CDR3 contains 16 residues. The junction had 6 bases not matched to a gene; V was cut back by 6 bases and J by 2 bases. CDR1 is SNHLY and CDR2 is FYNNEI in the germline V gene. CDR3 amino acids: CASRAGTSGSTYEQYF. Here the CDR3 DNA reads TGTGCCAGCAGGGCCGGGACTAGCGGGAGCACCTACGAGCAGTACTTC.

This rearrangement joins TRBV10-3 to TRBJ2-7, with D uncertain. Germline loops: CDR1 ENHRY, CDR2 SYGVKD. V lost 0 bases and J lost 4, with 7 bases in between. This CDR3 has 13 amino acids. As DNA, the CDR3 is TGTGCCATCAGTGAGTCGATAGTTTACGAGCAGTACTTC. Protein sequence: CAISESIVYEQYF.

The rearrangement joins TRBV9 to TRBJ2-1; no clear D gene. The CDR3 is 16 amino acids. Trimming took 0 bases from V and 7 from J, leaving 17 bases between them. CDR1 and CDR2 (germline): SGDLS, YYNGEE. CDR3 DNA sequence: TGTGCCAGCAGCGTAGGGGTTGCGCAGGTACAAAATGAGCAGTTCTTC. It encodes CASSVGVAQVQNEQFF.

The count of this clone is one. V and J are TRBV7-6 and TRBJ2-5, with TRBD2 identical over 13 bases. V lost 2 bases, J lost 1 base, and 10 bases stayed unmatched. The length of the CDR3 is 19 residues. In germline, CDR1 is SGHVS, CDR2 FNYEAQ. The CDR3 nucleotides are TGTGCCAGCAGCTTAAGGGCCTCGGGGACTAGCGGGGCCCAAGAGACCCAGTACTTC. It is translated as CASSLRASGTSGAQETQYF.

Worth noting for this clone: The sample contains more than one DNA sequence encoding this CDR3. V is TRBV7-9 and J is TRBJ2-5; 16 nucleotides match TRBD2. This CDR3 is 15 amino acids long. CDR1 and CDR2 (germline): SEHNR, FQNEAQ (reference sequence). Unmatched junction bases numbered 2, after V lost 5 bases and J lost 5 bases. Here the CDR3 reads CASSRGLAGGETQYF. CDR3 in DNA: TGTGCCAGCAGCCGGGGACTAGCGGGAGGGGAGACCCAGTACTTC. Using reference TRBV7-9 and TRBJ2-5 for the parts outside the CDR3, the full variable domain is DTGVSQNPRHKITKRGQNVTFRCDPISEHNRLYWYRQTLGQGPEFLTYFQNEAQLEKSRLLSDRFSAERPKGSFSTLEIQRTEQGDSAMYLCASSRGLAGGETQYFGPGTRLLVL.

The DNA for the CDR3 is TGTGCCAGCAGCGGGGAGGGGGATCAGCCCCAGCATTTT. It is translated as CASSGEGDQPQHF. This chain uses TRBV7-9 with TRBJ1-5; D might be TRBD1 (6 bases). The length of the CDR3 is 13 residues. V shed 5 bases and J shed 5 bases, with 10 bases lying between them. Germline lookup yields CDR1 SEHNR and CDR2 FQNEAQ (reference sequence).